The 32 T cell receptor beta chains reported below all come from one sample, sequenced in a study of beta chain features in type 1 diabetes. cDNA synthesis used the whole RNA isolate, giving expressed TCRB sequences. Generated by immunoSEQ multiplex PCR, the TCRdb table keeps only in-frame clones and is missing some. Altogether 310,000 or so clones are present, 8% being singletons, with the ten largest covering roughly 0.44%. The specimen sequenced was central memory CD4+ T cells from blood. The receptors were gathered from a young woman in good health.

The sample holds a few counts of this clone. The V and J genes are TRBV7-9 and TRBJ2-1; TRBD2 matches at 8 bases. Germline V lookup: CDR1 SEHNR, CDR2 FQNEAQ (reference sequence). This CDR3 contains 15 residues. J was trimmed by 4 bases and V by 5 bases; bases with no gene match: 7. In DNA, the CDR3 is TGTGCCAGCAGCGCCAGCGGGAGTCAATACAATGAGCAGTTCTTC. Amino acid sequence: CASSASGSQYNEQFF.

This clone was detected a few times. The chain uses TRBV19 and TRBJ1-2, with TRBD1 matching over 11 bases. V trimming: 6 bases; J trimming: 7 bases; junction bases outside the gene matches: 7. CDR1 is LNHDA, CDR2 SQIVND, per germline (reference sequence). The CDR3 length is 14 residues. CDR3 region: CASSRDRGIGGYTF. The DNA for the CDR3 is TGTGCCAGTAGCAGGGACAGGGGGATCGGTGGCTACACCTTC.

The sample holds a few counts of this clone. The rearrangement links TRBV5-4 to TRBJ1-2, with TRBD1 as a possible D gene (5 bases). The germline V and J ends were trimmed by 4 bases and 7 bases, with 14 bases remaining between them. The CDR3 is made up of 13 amino acids. Germline V gives CDR1 SGHNT, CDR2 YYREEE (reference sequence). The CDR3 region is CASSLQGLGGYTF. CDR3 sequence (DNA): TGTGCCAGCAGCCTTCAGGGATTGGGTGGCTACACCTTC.

This chain uses TRBV7-2 with TRBJ2-3; 12 bases fit TRBD2. Germline V CDR1 and CDR2: SGHTA, FQGNSA. The V segment lost 2 bases and the J segment 6 bases; nucleotides outside the gene matches: 6. This CDR3 contains 16 residues. The CDR3 nucleotides are TGTGCCAGCAGCTTAAGGCTAGCGGGAGGGCGGGATACGCAGTATTTT. Translation: CASSLRLAGGRDTQYF.

The gene calls are TRBV9 and TRBJ1-2, with D hard to call. V was clipped by 0 bases and J by 10 bases, with 16 bases between them. The length of the CDR3 is 14 residues. The germline gives CDR1 SGDLS, CDR2 YYNGEE. CDR3 protein: CASSVDPATRDYTF. In nucleotides, the CDR3 is TGTGCCAGCAGCGTAGATCCTGCCACCCGCGACTACACCTTC.

This clone was found a few times. This chain joins TRBV10-3 and TRBJ1-2, with 9 bases fitting TRBD1. Germline V gene sequence: CDR1 ENHRY, CDR2 SYGVKD. J was trimmed by 6 bases and V by 6 bases; bases with no gene match: 8. This CDR3 is 14 amino acids long. The CDR3 sequence: CAIRPGTGIDGYTF. For the CDR3, the DNA is TGTGCCATCAGACCCGGGACAGGGATAGATGGCTACACCTTC.

The J gene is TRBJ2-3, the V gene TRBV11-3; D may match TRBD1 or TRBD2 (5 bases each). CDR1 and CDR2 (germline): SGHNT, YENEEA. The CDR3 runs 14 residues. V lost 5 bases and J lost 6, with 15 bases in between. The CDR3 is CASSRTGGMDTQYF. The CDR3 region has the DNA TGTGCCAGCAGCAGAACAGGAGGAATGGATACGCAGTATTTT.

This clone was counted only a few times. The rearrangement joins TRBV18 to TRBJ2-1; D ambiguous. Germline CDR1 reads KGHSH; CDR2 reads LQKENI. Trimming stripped 3 bases from V and 0 bases from J, with 9 bases between. The CDR3 totals 15 residues. CDR3 protein: CASSPLRSSYNEQFF. The CDR3 nucleotides read TGTGCCAGCTCACCTTTGCGGAGCTCCTACAATGAGCAGTTCTTC.

This clone was seen more than once but under ten times. This may stem from a read error, because a much larger clone lies one nucleotide away. This chain uses TRBV27 with TRBJ2-7; 8 bases line up with TRBD2. V gave up 2 bases and J gave up 3 bases; unmatched junction bases: 0. Per the germline V gene, CDR1 is MNHEY and CDR2 is SMNVEV (reference sequence). The CDR3 is made up of 13 amino acids. The CDR3 is CASSLLAGYEQYF. The CDR3 coding sequence is TGTGCCAGCAGTTTACTAGCGGGCTACGAGCAGTACTTC.

The CDR3 DNA reads as TGTGCCACCAGCAGGGACAGGGGCAGCGGTCCCCGGCGGAATGAGCAGTTCTTC. Amino acids: CATSRDRGSGPRRNEQFF. The rearrangement joins TRBV15 to TRBJ2-1; TRBD1 matches 9 bases. This CDR3 region has 18 residues. Germline assignment: CDR1 LNHNV and CDR2 YYDKDF (reference sequence). The J segment lost 7 bases and the V segment lost 3 bases, leaving 16 bases of the junction unmatched.

Many counts were recorded for this clone. This chain's CDR3 is CSVARHDTNEQFF. The CDR3 nucleotides are TGCAGCGTTGCCCGGCACGATACCAATGAGCAGTTCTTC. The chain employs TRBV29-1 and TRBJ2-1; D remains unclear. CDR1 and CDR2 (germline): SQVTM, ANQGSEA. This CDR3 contains 13 residues. The V gene lost 4 bases and the J gene lost 6 bases, with 13 bases spanning the gap.

This clone was recorded at least ten times. This sequence joins TRBV15 and TRBJ2-3, with D unclear. With 2 bases removed from V and 0 bases from J, the gap between germline ends came to 12 bases. CDR1 and CDR2 from the germline V gene are LNHNV and YYDKDF (reference sequence). The CDR3 loop spans 16 amino acids. The CDR3 coding sequence is TGTGCCACCAGCAGACTCCATTTAGTGAGCACAGATACGCAGTATTTT. Translation gives CATSRLHLVSTDTQYF. Drawing the rest from reference TRBV15 and TRBJ2-3, the complete variable domain is DAMVIQNPRYQVTQFGKPVTLSCSQTLNHNVMYWYQQKSSQAPKLLFHYYDKDFNNEADTPDNFQSRRPNTSFCFLDIRSPGLGDTAMYLCATSRLHLVSTDTQYFGPGTRLTVL.

This clone turned up a few times. This sequence joins TRBV13 and TRBJ2-6, with D hard to call. CDR1 and CDR2 from the germline V gene are PRHDT and FYEKMQ (reference sequence). Trimming removed 0 bases at V and 2 bases at J, with 2 bases between. The CDR3 runs 14 residues. CDR3: CASSLGTGANVLTF. The CDR3 nucleotides read TGTGCCAGCAGCTTAGGAACTGGGGCCAACGTCCTGACTTTC.

This clone was counted between two and nine times. This chain connects TRBV7-9 to TRBJ2-5; TRBD1 agrees at 7 bases. V lost 3 bases, J lost 6 bases, and 4 bases stayed unmatched. From germline, CDR1 is SEHNR and CDR2 FQNEAQ (reference sequence). This CDR3 contains 13 residues. The CDR3 loop reads CASSFRGSQTQYF. Here the CDR3 DNA reads TGTGCCAGCAGCTTCAGGGGGTCGCAGACCCAGTACTTC.

V gene TRBV4-3 combines with J gene TRBJ2-3; D not resolved. Germline loops: CDR1 LGHNA, CDR2 YSLEER. This CDR3 comprises 17 residues. V gave up 1 base and J gave up 0 bases, with 14 bases separating them. CDR3 nucleotide sequence: TGCGCCAGCAGCCAAGGGTGGTTACAAATAAGCACAGATACGCAGTATTTT. Residues: CASSQGWLQISTDTQYF.

Ten or more counts support this clone. In DNA form, the CDR3 reads TGTGCCAGCAGCTTAGCGGGAGGTAGTGACGAGCAGTACTTC. Translation gives CASSLAGGSDEQYF. The V gene is TRBV11-1, the J gene TRBJ2-7; possible D gene TRBD2, 6 bases. The V end lost 0 bases, the J end lost 5 bases, and 11 bases lay between the germline ends. Germline CDR1 and CDR2: SGHAT and FQDESV (reference sequence). The CDR3 runs to 14 residues.

This clone appeared a few times. The gene calls are TRBV10-3 and TRBJ2-2; weak D call: TRBD2 (5 bases). Trimming shortened V by 7 bases and J by 6 bases, and 15 bases separated the two germline ends. In germline, CDR1 is ENHRY, CDR2 SYGVKD. The CDR3 has 14 amino acids. CDR3 sequence: CAIKAGISSGELFF. The CDR3 DNA is TGTGCCATCAAGGCCGGGATTTCATCCGGGGAGCTGTTTTTT.

The table lists this clone with a few counts. The V call is TRBV6-6, the J call TRBJ1-1; 7 positions agree with TRBD1. CDR3 size: 13 residues. Trimming took 5 bases from V and 8 from J; bases not matched to a gene: 8. Per the germline V gene, CDR1 is MNHNY and CDR2 is SVGAGI (reference sequence). CDR3 nucleotide sequence: TGTGCCAGCAGTGCCTCACAGGGGTTAGAAGCTTTCTTT. As protein: CASSASQGLEAFF.

The chain links TRBV7-2 to TRBJ1-5; weak D call: TRBD1 (5 bases). CDR1 is SGHTA and CDR2 is FQGNSA in the germline V gene. Trimming took off 0 bases at V and 1 base at J, with 13 bases between the two ends. This CDR3 is built from 17 residues. CDR3 sequence reads: CASSLAADRLSNQPQHF. The CDR3 DNA reads TGTGCCAGCAGCTTAGCGGCCGACAGATTGAGCAATCAGCCCCAGCATTTT.

The chain couples TRBV4-1 to TRBJ2-3; the D gene is possibly TRBD1 (6 bases). V lost 6 bases and J 1 base, leaving 14 bases between the germline ends. The CDR3 spans 15 residues. Germline lookup yields CDR1 MGHRA and CDR2 YSYEKL. CDR3 sequence: CASRIRDIGTDTQYF. The CDR3 coding sequence is TGCGCCAGCAGAATCAGGGACATAGGCACAGATACGCAGTATTTT.

CDR3: CASSWEVGEAFF. Written as DNA, the CDR3 is TGTGCCAGCAGCTGGGAAGTGGGTGAAGCTTTCTTT. The rearrangement uses TRBV5-6 and TRBJ1-1; D is undetermined. CDR3 size: 12 residues. The V and J ends lost 3 bases and 7 bases respectively, with 10 bases between them. Germline V gene lookup returns CDR1 SGHDT and CDR2 YYEEEE.

V gene TRBV29-1 combines with J gene TRBJ1-1, with 7 positions matching TRBD1. Per the germline V gene, CDR1 is SQVTM and CDR2 is ANQGSEA. The junction had 3 bases not matched to a gene; V was cut back by 4 bases and J by 4 bases. The CDR3 extends over 12 amino acids. CDR3 protein: CSVGPGGTEAFF. CDR3 coding DNA: TGCAGCGTTGGCCCAGGGGGCACTGAAGCTTTCTTT.

The sample holds a few counts of this clone. The chain joins TRBV29-1 to TRBJ2-1; a weak D match, TRBD1 (6 bases). The V end lost 3 bases, the J end lost 2 bases, and 8 bases lay between the germline ends. This CDR3 has 13 residues. Germline lookup yields CDR1 SQVTM and CDR2 ANQGSEA. CDR3 DNA: TGCAGCGTTGATAGGGGGACCTACAATGAGCAGTTCTTC. Translating it yields CSVDRGTYNEQFF.

This clone was observed a handful of times. The chain recombines TRBV19 with TRBJ1-3; unclear D gene. CDR1 is LNHDA and CDR2 is SQIVND in the germline V gene (reference sequence). Trimming stripped 6 bases from V and 0 bases from J, with 15 bases between. CDR3 length: 16 residues. The chain's CDR3 is CASRGIGESSGNTIYF. CDR3 DNA: TGTGCCAGTAGGGGAATAGGTGAATCCTCTGGAAACACCATATATTTT.

This sequence joins TRBV6-5 and TRBJ1-2; D possibly corresponds to TRBD1 (5 bases). Germline-derived CDR1 and CDR2 are MNHEY and SVGAGI. CDR3 length: 12 amino acids. V was pared by 6 bases and J by 3 bases, with 8 bases between. DNA of the CDR3: TGTGCCAGCAGCAAGGGGCACTATGGCTACACCTTC. Amino acids: CASSKGHYGYTF.

This clone was picked up a small number of times. The V call is TRBV7-2, the J call TRBJ2-1; 9 bases fit TRBD2. V was pared by 5 bases and J by 6 bases, with 8 bases of the junction left unmatched. The CDR3 is 15 amino acids. Germline lookup yields CDR1 SGHTA and CDR2 FQGNSA. The CDR3 coding sequence is TGTGCCAGCAGCCCAATAGCGGGAGTGGGCAATGAGCAGTTCTTC. This gives the protein CASSPIAGVGNEQFF.

There are a few counts of this clone. The CDR3 here is CASSPRTDKETQYF. The CDR3 DNA follows: TGTGCCAGCAGCCCCCGGACAGATAAAGAGACCCAGTACTTC. This chain connects TRBV2 to TRBJ2-5; D may be TRBD1 (6 bases). The V and J ends lost 6 bases and 3 bases respectively, with 14 bases between them. Germline CDR1 reads SNHLY; CDR2 reads FYNNEI. The CDR3 has 14 amino acids. Based on the CDR3 plus reference TRBV2 and TRBJ2-5, the full variable domain is EPEVTQTPSHQVTQMGQEVILRCVPISNHLYFYWYRQILGQKVEFLVSFYNNEISEKSEIFDDQFSVERPDGSNFTLKIRSTKLEDSAMYFCASSPRTDKETQYFGPGTRLLVL.

A few counts support this clone. The chain uses TRBV7-9 and TRBJ1-1; D is ambiguous. Germline V gives CDR1 SEHNR, CDR2 FQNEAQ (reference sequence). The V and J ends lost 5 bases and 0 bases respectively, with 13 bases between them. This CDR3 spans 15 amino acids. The CDR3 loop reads CASSQDVRVNTEAFF. CDR3 bases: TGTGCCAGCAGCCAAGATGTGAGAGTGAACACTGAAGCTTTCTTT. The entire variable domain, with the rest obtained from reference TRBV7-9 and TRBJ1-1, is as follows: DTGVSQNPRHKITKRGQNVTFRCDPISEHNRLYWYRQTLGQGPEFLTYFQNEAQLEKSRLLSDRFSAERPKGSFSTLEIQRTEQGDSAMYLCASSQDVRVNTEAFFGQGTRLTVV.

This clone was seen a few times. The V call is TRBV19, the J call TRBJ1-4; D uncertain. The CDR3 has 15 amino acids. Germline loops: CDR1 LNHDA, CDR2 SQIVND (reference sequence). Trimming took off 10 bases at V and 7 bases at J, with 22 bases between the two ends. Here the CDR3 DNA reads TGTGCCACTAGGATAATAACCGCCGGGTCTGAAAAACTGTTTTTT. It is translated as CATRIITAGSEKLFF.

The chain recombines TRBV5-1 with TRBJ2-7, with TRBD1 as a possible D gene (6 bases). Germline CDR1 SGHRS, CDR2 YFSETQ. This CDR3 spans 15 amino acids. V was trimmed by 5 bases and J by 2 bases, leaving 17 bases between them. CDR3 DNA: TGCGCCAGCAGTCCAACGGGACACTTCACCTACGAGCAGTACTTC. As protein: CASSPTGHFTYEQYF. The full variable domain, in which reference TRBV5-1 and TRBJ2-7 provide the parts outside the CDR3, is KAGVTQTPRYLIKTRGQQVTLSCSPISGHRSVSWYQQTPGQGLQFLFEYFSETQRNKGNFPGRFSGRQFSNSRSEMNVSTLELGDSALYLCASSPTGHFTYEQYFGPGTRLTVT.

The rearrangement uses TRBV7-9 and TRBJ2-7; perhaps TRBD2 as D (6 bases). This CDR3 has 15 residues. Germline CDR1 reads SEHNR; CDR2 reads FQNEAQ (reference sequence). With 5 bases removed from V and 4 bases from J, the gap between germline ends came to 18 bases. Here the CDR3 DNA reads TGTGCCAGCAGCCCAGGGACTCCAGCCCCTTACGAGCAGTACTTC. Protein sequence: CASSPGTPAPYEQYF.

This clone was counted between two and nine times. The genes are TRBV5-1 and TRBJ2-4; D may be TRBD2 (6 bases). V shed 2 bases and J shed 8 bases, with 14 bases lying between them. Germline CDR1 reads SGHRS; CDR2 reads YFSETQ. The length of the CDR3 is 14 residues. CDR3 region: CASSFALAPDIQYF. The DNA for the CDR3 is TGCGCCAGCAGCTTCGCGCTAGCGCCGGACATTCAGTACTTC.